These 7 T cell receptor beta chains were sequenced from one sample in a study of shared clonotypes between healthy human individuals. The data were produced by immunoSEQ multiplex PCR, yet TCRdb's version contains in-frame clones alone and is incomplete. Seen here are roughly 590,000 clones, around 95% observed once, and the top ten hold 0.11%. The naive CD8 subset, CD45RO-negative cells positively selected for CCR7, excluded terminally differentiated effector memory CD45RA+ cells. Sequenced material: naive CD8+ T cells sorted from blood. The origin of the receptors is a woman aged 25 to 39 in good health.

In regard to this clone: Within the sample, other DNA sequences also encode this same CDR3. This chain links TRBV9 with TRBJ1-2, with a tentative D call TRBD1 (5 bases). This CDR3 region has 13 residues. Germline loops: CDR1 SGDLS, CDR2 YYNGEE. Trimming removed 2 bases from V and 3 bases from J, with 8 bases in between. The CDR3 nucleotides are TGTGCCAGCAGCGTCGGGACGGACTATGGCTACACCTTC. Translated, it gives CASSVGTDYGYTF. The full variable domain, in which reference TRBV9 and TRBJ1-2 provide the parts outside the CDR3, is DSGVTQTPKHLITATGQRVTLRCSPRSGDLSVYWYQQSLDQGLQFLIQYYNGEERAKGNILERFSAQQFPDLHSELNLSSLELGDSALYFCASSVGTDYGYTFGSGTRLTVV.

This chain connects TRBV7-8 to TRBJ2-1, with a weak D call TRBD2 (5 bases). The V and J ends lost 5 bases and 7 bases respectively, with 12 bases between them. The CDR3 covers 13 residues. Germline V gene sequence: CDR1 SGHVS, CDR2 FQNEAQ. For the CDR3, the DNA is TGTGCCAGCAGCCCCGGACTTTCAAATGAGCAGTTCTTC. This codes for CASSPGLSNEQFF. Variable domain in full (rest from reference TRBV7-8 and TRBJ2-1): GAGVSQSPRYKVAKRGQDVALRCDPISGHVSLFWYQQALGQGPEFLTYFQNEAQLDKSGLPSDRFFAERPEGSVSTLKIQRTQQEDSAVYLCASSPGLSNEQFFGPGTRLTVL.

A word on this clone: Other DNA variants within this sample encode the same CDR3. This chain connects TRBV28 to TRBJ1-1; no clear D gene. The CDR3 is made up of 13 amino acids. The ends were cut back, 5 bases at V and 0 bases at J, with 7 bases in the middle. Per the germline V gene, CDR1 is MDHEN and CDR2 is SYDVKM. CDR3 residues: CASSGRMNTEAFF. The CDR3 coding sequence is TGTGCCAGCAGTGGACGGATGAACACTGAAGCTTTCTTT.

The gene calls are TRBV5-4 and TRBJ2-6; 8 bases fit TRBD1. The CDR3 has 16 amino acids. From germline, CDR1 is SGHNT and CDR2 YYREEE (reference sequence). V lost 3 bases, J lost 4 bases, and 6 bases stayed unmatched. The CDR3 here is CASSSDRGPGANVLTF. CDR3 sequence (DNA): TGTGCCAGCAGCTCAGACAGGGGCCCCGGGGCCAACGTCCTGACTTTC.

CDR3 DNA sequence: TGTGCCAGCAGCTTAGGACGGGAGCAGTACTTC. Its translation is CASSLGREQYF. The rearrangement joins TRBV11-2 to TRBJ2-7, with no clear D. CDR1 is SGHAT, CDR2 FQNNGV, per germline. V lost 1 base, J lost 7 bases, and 5 bases lay in between. This CDR3 region has 11 residues.

The chain employs TRBV6-6 and TRBJ2-3; D not resolved. The CDR3 covers 13 residues. The germline CDR1 and CDR2 sequences are MNHNY and SVGAGI (reference sequence). V dropped 0 bases and J dropped 4 bases, with 5 bases sitting between them. The CDR3 reads CASSYSAPDTQYF. The CDR3 bases are TGTGCCAGCAGTTACTCGGCCCCAGATACGCAGTATTTT.

This clone was counted once. This specimen includes other DNA sequences encoding the same CDR3. The rearrangement links TRBV28 to TRBJ2-7; TRBD2 agrees at 7 bases. The CDR3 totals 13 residues. The V and J ends lost 2 bases and 4 bases, in that order; junction bases with no gene match: 2. The germline CDR1 and CDR2 sequences are MDHEN and SYDVKM. The CDR3 DNA reads as TGTGCCAGCAGTTTAGCGGGAGTGTACGAGCAGTACTTC. As protein: CASSLAGVYEQYF.